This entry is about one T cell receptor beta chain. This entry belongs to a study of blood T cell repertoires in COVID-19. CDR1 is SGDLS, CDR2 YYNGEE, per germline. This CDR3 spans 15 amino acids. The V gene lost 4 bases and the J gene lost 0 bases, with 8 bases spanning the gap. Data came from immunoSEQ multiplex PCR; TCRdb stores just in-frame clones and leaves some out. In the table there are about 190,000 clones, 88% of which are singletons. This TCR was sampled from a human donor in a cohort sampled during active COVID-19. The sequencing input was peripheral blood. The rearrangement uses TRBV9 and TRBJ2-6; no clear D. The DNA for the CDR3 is TGTGCCAGCAGCCCCCACGGCTCTGGGGCCAACGTCCTGACTTTC. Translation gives CASSPHGSGANVLTF.